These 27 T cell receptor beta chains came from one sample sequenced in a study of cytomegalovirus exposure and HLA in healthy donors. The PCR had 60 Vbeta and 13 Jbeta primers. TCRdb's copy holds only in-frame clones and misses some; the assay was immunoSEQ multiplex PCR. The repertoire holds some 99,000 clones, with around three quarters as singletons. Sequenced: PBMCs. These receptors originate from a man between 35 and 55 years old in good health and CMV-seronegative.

The DNA for the CDR3 is TGCGCCAGCAGTGAGACTAGTTACAATGAGCAGTTCTTC. This gives the protein CASSETSYNEQFF. The chain carries TRBV10-2 and TRBJ2-1; a possible D gene is TRBD2 (5 bases). The CDR3 covers 13 residues. The V gene lost 2 bases and the J gene lost 4 bases, with 6 bases spanning the gap. Germline-derived CDR1 and CDR2 are WSHSY and SAAADI.

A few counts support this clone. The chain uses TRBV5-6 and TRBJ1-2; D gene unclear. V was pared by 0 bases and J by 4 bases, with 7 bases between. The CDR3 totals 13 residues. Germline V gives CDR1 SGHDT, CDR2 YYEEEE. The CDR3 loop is CASSLAGFYGYTF. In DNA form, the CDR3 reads TGTGCCAGCAGCTTGGCGGGATTCTATGGCTACACCTTC. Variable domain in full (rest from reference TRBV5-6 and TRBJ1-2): DAGVTQSPTHLIKTRGQQVTLRCSPKSGHDTVSWYQQALGQGPQFIFQYYEEEERQRGNFPDRFSGHQFPNYSSELNVNALLLGDSALYLCASSLAGFYGYTFGSGTRLTVV.

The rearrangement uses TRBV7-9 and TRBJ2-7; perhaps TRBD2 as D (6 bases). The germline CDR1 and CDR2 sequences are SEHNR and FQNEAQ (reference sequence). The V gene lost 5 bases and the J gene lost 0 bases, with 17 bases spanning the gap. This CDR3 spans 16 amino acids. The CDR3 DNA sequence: TGTGCCAGCAGCGTCGGGGCTAGCGAGAGCTCCTACGAGCAGTACTTC. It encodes CASSVGASESSYEQYF.

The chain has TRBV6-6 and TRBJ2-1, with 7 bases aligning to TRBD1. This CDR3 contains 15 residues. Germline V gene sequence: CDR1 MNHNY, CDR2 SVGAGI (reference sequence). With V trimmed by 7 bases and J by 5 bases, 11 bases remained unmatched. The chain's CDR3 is CASKYVTGENNEQFF. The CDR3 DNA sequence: TGTGCCAGCAAATATGTAACAGGGGAAAACAATGAGCAGTTCTTC.

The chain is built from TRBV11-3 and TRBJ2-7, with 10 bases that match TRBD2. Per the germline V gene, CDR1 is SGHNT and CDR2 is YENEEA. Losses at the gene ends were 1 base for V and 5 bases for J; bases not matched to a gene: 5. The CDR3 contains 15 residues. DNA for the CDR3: TGTGCCAGCAGCTTAGCCACTAGCGGGATCGACGAGCAGTACTTC. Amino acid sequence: CASSLATSGIDEQYF.

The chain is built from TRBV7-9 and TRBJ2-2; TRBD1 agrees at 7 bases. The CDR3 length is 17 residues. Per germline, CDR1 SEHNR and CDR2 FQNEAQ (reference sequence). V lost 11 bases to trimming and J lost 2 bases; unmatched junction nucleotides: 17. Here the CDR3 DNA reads TGTGCCCCAGGTTGGCAGACAGGGATCATAAACACCGGGGAGCTGTTTTTT. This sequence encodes CAPGWQTGIINTGELFF.

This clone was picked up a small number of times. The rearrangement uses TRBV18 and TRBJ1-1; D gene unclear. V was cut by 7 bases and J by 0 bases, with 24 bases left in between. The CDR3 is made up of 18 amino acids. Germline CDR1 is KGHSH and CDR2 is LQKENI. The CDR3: CASFPPGTATNVNTEAFF. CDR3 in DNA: TGTGCCAGCTTCCCCCCCGGAACCGCCACTAATGTGAACACTGAAGCTTTCTTT.

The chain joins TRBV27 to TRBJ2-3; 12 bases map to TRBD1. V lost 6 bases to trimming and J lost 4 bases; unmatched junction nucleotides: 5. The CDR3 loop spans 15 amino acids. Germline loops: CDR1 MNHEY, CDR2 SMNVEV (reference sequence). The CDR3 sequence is CASRAGTGGADTQYF. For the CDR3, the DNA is TGTGCCAGCAGGGCCGGGACAGGGGGCGCAGATACGCAGTATTTT.

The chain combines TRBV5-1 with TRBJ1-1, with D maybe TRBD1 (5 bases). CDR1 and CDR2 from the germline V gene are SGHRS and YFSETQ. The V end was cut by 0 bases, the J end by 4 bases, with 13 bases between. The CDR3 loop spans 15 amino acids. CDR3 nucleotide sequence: TGCGCCAGCAGCTTGGCTCCAGGGCCGGGCACTGAAGCTTTCTTT. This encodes CASSLAPGPGTEAFF. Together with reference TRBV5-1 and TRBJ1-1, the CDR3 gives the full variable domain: KAGVTQTPRYLIKTRGQQVTLSCSPISGHRSVSWYQQTPGQGLQFLFEYFSETQRNKGNFPGRFSGRQFSNSRSEMNVSTLELGDSALYLCASSLAPGPGTEAFFGQGTRLTVV.

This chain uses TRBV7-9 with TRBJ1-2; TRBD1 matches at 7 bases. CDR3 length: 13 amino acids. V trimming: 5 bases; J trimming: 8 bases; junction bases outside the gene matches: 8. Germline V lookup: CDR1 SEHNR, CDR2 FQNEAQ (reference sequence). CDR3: CASSPGTELGYTF. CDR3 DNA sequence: TGTGCCAGCAGCCCCGGGACAGAGCTCGGCTACACCTTC.

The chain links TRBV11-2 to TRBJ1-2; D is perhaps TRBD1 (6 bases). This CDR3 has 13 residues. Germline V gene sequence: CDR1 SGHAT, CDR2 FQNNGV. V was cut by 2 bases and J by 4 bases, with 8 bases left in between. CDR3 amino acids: CASSLQGSYGYTF. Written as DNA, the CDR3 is TGTGCCAGCAGCTTACAGGGGTCCTATGGCTACACCTTC. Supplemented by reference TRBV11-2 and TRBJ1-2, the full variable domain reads EAGVAQSPRYKIIEKRQSVAFWCNPISGHATLYWYQQILGQGPKLLIQFQNNGVVDDSQLPKDRFSAERLKGVDSTLKIQPAKLEDSAVYLCASSLQGSYGYTFGSGTRLTVV.

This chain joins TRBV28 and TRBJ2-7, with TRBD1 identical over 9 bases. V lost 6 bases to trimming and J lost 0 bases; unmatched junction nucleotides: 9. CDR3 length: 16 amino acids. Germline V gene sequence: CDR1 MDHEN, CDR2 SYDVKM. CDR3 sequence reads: CASRNYGTGISYEQYF. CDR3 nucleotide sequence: TGTGCCAGCAGGAACTACGGGACAGGGATCTCCTACGAGCAGTACTTC.

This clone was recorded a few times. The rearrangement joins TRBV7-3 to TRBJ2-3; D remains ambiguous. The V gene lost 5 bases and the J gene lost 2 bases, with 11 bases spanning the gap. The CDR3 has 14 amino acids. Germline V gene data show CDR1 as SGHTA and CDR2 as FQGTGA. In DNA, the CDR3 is TGTGCCAGCAGCCCAAGCCCCTACACAGATACGCAGTATTTT. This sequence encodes CASSPSPYTDTQYF. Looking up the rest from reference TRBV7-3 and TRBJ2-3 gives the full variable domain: GAGVSQTPSNKVTEKGKYVELRCDPISGHTALYWYRQSLGQGPEFLIYFQGTGAADDSGLPNDRFFAVRPEGSVSTLKIQRTERGDSAVYLCASSPSPYTDTQYFGPGTRLTVL.

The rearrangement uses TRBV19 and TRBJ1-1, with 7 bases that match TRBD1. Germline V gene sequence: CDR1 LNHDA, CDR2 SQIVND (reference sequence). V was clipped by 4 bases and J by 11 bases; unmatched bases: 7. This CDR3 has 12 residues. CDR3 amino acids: CASSTSTGRAFF. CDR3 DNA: TGTGCCAGTAGTACCTCGACAGGGAGGGCTTTCTTT.

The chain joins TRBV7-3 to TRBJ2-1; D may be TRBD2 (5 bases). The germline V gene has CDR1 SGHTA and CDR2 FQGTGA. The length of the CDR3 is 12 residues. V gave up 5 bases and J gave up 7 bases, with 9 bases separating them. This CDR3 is CASSAPGNEQFF. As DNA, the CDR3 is TGTGCCAGCAGCGCCCCGGGGAATGAGCAGTTCTTC.

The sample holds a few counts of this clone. The CDR3 here is CASGPHGTGMNEQFF. DNA for the CDR3: TGTGCCAGCGGGCCCCACGGGACAGGAATGAATGAGCAGTTCTTC. The rearrangement links TRBV6-5 to TRBJ2-1, with 8 bases matching TRBD1. J gave up 7 bases and V 8 bases, and 13 bases lay outside the gene matches. This CDR3 region has 15 residues. The V gene's germline CDR1 is MNHEY and CDR2 SVGAGI.

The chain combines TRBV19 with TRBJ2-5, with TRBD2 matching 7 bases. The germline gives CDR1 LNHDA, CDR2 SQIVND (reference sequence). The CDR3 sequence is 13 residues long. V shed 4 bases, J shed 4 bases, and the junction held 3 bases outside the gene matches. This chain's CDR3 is CASSRGGGETQYF. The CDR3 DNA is TGTGCCAGTAGTAGGGGGGGAGGAGAGACCCAGTACTTC. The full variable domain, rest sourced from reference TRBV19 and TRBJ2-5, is DGGITQSPKYLFRKEGQNVTLSCEQNLNHDAMYWYRQDPGQGLRLIYYSQIVNDFQKGDIAEGYSVSREKKESFPLTVTSAQKNPTAFYLCASSRGGGETQYFGPGTRLLVL.

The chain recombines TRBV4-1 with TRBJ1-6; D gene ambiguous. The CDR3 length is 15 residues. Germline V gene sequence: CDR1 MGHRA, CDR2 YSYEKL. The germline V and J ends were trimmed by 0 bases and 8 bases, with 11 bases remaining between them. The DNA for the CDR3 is TGCGCCAGCAGCCAAGACAGTGCGCGGGATTCACCCCTCCACTTT. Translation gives CASSQDSARDSPLHF.

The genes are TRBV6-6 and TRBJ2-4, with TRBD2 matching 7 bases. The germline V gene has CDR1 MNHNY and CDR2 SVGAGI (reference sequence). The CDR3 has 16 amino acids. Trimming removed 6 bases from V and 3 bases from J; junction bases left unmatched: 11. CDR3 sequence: CASSSPTREGKNIQYF. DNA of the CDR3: TGTGCCAGCAGCTCACCCACGAGGGAGGGCAAAAACATTCAGTACTTC.

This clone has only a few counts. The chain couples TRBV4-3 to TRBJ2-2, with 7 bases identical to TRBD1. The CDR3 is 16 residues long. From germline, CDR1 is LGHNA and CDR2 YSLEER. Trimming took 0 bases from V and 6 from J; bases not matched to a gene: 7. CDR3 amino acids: CASSQDPPTGPGELFF. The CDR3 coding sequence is TGCGCCAGCAGCCAAGACCCACCGACAGGGCCCGGGGAGCTGTTTTTT.

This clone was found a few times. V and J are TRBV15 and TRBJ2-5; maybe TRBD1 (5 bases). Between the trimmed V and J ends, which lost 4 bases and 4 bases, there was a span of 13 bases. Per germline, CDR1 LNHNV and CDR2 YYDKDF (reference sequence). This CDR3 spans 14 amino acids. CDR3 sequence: CATSTYQGGETQYF. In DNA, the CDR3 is TGTGCCACCAGCACTTACCAGGGCGGAGAGACCCAGTACTTC.

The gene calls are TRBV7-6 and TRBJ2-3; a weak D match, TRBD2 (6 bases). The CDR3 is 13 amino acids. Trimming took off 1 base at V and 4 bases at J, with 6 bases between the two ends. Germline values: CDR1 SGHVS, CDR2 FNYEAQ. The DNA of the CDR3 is TGTGCCAGCAGCTTAGGGAGGGCAGATACGCAGTATTTT. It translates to CASSLGRADTQYF. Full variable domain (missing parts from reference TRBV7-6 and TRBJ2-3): GAGVSQSPRYKVTKRGQDVALRCDPISGHVSLYWYRQALGQGPEFLTYFNYEAQQDKSGLPNDRFSAERPEGSISTLTIQRTEQRDSAMYRCASSLGRADTQYFGPGTRLTVL.

In DNA form, the CDR3 reads TGCGCCAGCAGCTTGGATCCGGGACAGGGGTCAGATACGCAGTATTTT. It yields the protein CASSLDPGQGSDTQYF. The chain has TRBV5-1 and TRBJ2-3; TRBD1 matches at 10 bases. The CDR3 has 16 residues. The J segment lost 4 bases and the V segment lost 0 bases, leaving 5 bases of the junction unmatched. Germline V lookup: CDR1 SGHRS, CDR2 YFSETQ.

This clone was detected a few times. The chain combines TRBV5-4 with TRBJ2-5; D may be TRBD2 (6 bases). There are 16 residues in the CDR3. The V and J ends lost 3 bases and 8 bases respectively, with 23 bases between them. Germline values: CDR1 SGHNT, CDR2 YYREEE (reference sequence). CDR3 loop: CASSSRGAAVKSTQYF. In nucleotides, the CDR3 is TGTGCCAGCAGCTCCCGCGGGGCAGCTGTCAAGAGTACCCAGTACTTC.

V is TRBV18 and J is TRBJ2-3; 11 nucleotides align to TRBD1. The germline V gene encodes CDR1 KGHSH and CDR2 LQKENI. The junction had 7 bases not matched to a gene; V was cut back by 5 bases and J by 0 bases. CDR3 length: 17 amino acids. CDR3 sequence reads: CASSEPGTGGSTDTQYF. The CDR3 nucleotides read TGTGCCAGCTCAGAACCCGGGACAGGGGGAAGCACAGATACGCAGTATTTT.

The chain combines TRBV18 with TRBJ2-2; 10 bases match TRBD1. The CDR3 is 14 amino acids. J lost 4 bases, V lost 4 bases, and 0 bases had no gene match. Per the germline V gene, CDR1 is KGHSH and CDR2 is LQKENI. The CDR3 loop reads CASSRTGGTGELFF. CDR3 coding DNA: TGTGCCAGCTCACGGACAGGGGGCACCGGGGAGCTGTTTTTT.

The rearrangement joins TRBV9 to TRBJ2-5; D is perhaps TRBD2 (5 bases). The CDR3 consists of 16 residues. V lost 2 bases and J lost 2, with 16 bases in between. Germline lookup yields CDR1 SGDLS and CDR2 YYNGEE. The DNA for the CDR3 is TGTGCCAGCAGCGTGCTCCCCGGACTCATGCAAGAGACCCAGTACTTC. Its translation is CASSVLPGLMQETQYF.